This T cell receptor (beta chain) is from a study of blood T cell repertoires in COVID-19. Study summary: From the United States, Italy and Spain came samples of acute and convalescent COVID-19.

Clones were read by immunoSEQ multiplex PCR, and TCRdb kept only the in-frame ones, dropping some. Here the sample spans 200,000 to 300,000 clones, less than 90% being singletons. This CDR3 is built from 12 residues. Germline V CDR1 and CDR2: SEHNR, FQNEAQ (reference sequence). Trimming at V came to 4 bases and at J to 8 bases, leaving 3 bases not matched to a gene. The material sequenced was peripheral blood. This clonotype originated in a man in his sixties with acute or convalescent COVID-19. The chain combines TRBV7-9 with TRBJ2-3; TRBD1 matches 7 bases. The CDR3 nucleotides are TGTGCCAGCAGCTCGGGACAGCTTACGCAGTATTTT. Its translation: CASSSGQLTQYF.